This TCR beta chain was sequenced for a study of blood T cell repertoires in COVID-19. The CDR3 is 15 amino acids. V was cut by 7 bases and J by 0 bases, with 10 bases left in between. From germline, CDR1 is SNHLY and CDR2 FYNNEI. Allocation to cohorts depended on clinical history reported by the participants. The assay was immunoSEQ multiplex PCR, and TCRdb's table has in-frame clones only and misses some. The sample has about 220,000 clones; 82% are singletons. This clone came up a few times. The source material was PBMCs or T cells enriched from blood (not recorded which). This chain uses TRBV2 with TRBJ1-6; D is undetermined. The origin of this receptor is a woman aged 60-70 years who had recovered from COVID-19. The CDR3 DNA reads TGTGCCAGCATCCGAGAAAGCTCCTATAATTCACCCCTCCACTTT. Residues: CASIRESSYNSPLHF.